This T cell receptor beta chain appears in the sequencing data of a study of blood T cell repertoires in COVID-19 (dated by TCRdb to 2020 to 2021). The study in broad terms: Collaborator samples came from the United States, Italy and Spain and covered acute and convalescent phases of COVID-19. The material from the prospective study consisted of cDNA or gDNA derived from T cells, B-cell-depleted T cells, or PBMCs. Deeply sampled blood TCRbeta repertoires from subjects exposed to, actively infected with, or recovered from COVID-19 were included in the dataset. A freely available public database, intended as a resource for researchers studying the immune response to SARS-CoV-2, is where the repertoires were released. Samples were obtained from the ongoing ImmuneRACE study (first 160 participants) and from some 1,200 subjects provided by 6 global collaborators. A de-identified subject ID, COVID-19 status, age in years and sex were almost always included in the sample metadata. Where available, HLA class I and class II types were obtained from metadata supplied by the sample provider rather than from assay-based typing. Points the paper makes about the study in general: How much clinical and demographic metadata was included differed by source and by participant, and the metadata was provided uncurated.

TCRbeta CDR3 regions were amplified from genomic DNA by means of the immunoSEQ Assay, a bias-controlled multiplex PCR. Turning to the authors' computational methods: The number of nucleated cells in each sample was estimated from the amplification of reference gene primers within the assay. To quantify the absolute abundance of each unique TCRbeta CDR3 rearrangement, sequence reads were collapsed and filtered. Productive Simpson clonality was computed per sample as the square root of Simpson's diversity index over productive rearrangements. This immuneACCESS table, as held by TCRdb, lists in-frame sequences with V and J called but not all clones. Of the missing ones, under half trace to an unresolved V gene in checked studies; the others have no known cause. V and J calls and clone size are those listed in that table; D and trimming were worked out from the DNA. The sample table shows tens of thousands of clones, and roughly 73% are seen once. Around 60% of the sample comes from the top ten.

The germline V gene (reference sequence) specifies LGHDT as CDR1 and YNNKEL as CDR2. From the cysteine up to the phenylalanine, the CDR3 has a length of 16 residues. This entry keeps only the CDR3 DNA: 48 bases, framed from base 1. After removal of 2 bases from V and 6 bases from J, the junction retains 8 bases not matched to a gene. Each collaborating institution followed its own protocols to collect whole blood in K2EDTA tubes. Collaborator samples were shipped for TCRbeta analysis as frozen whole blood, isolated PBMCs, or DNA extracted from either sample type. Worth noting for this clone: The specificity of this receptor is unknown. No base qualities exist here, and no much larger clone lies one base off it.

This TCR came from a man older than 75 with acute or convalescent COVID-19. In this chain, TRBV3-1 (or the pseudogene TRBV3-2) is recombined with TRBJ2-2; 8 nucleotides in the junction match TRBD2. The source material was peripheral blood. The sequenced DNA: TGTGCCAGCAGCCAATTTGCCGGGACTAGGCCCGGGGAGCTGTTTTTT. It codes for CASSQFAGTRPGELFF.